This T cell receptor (beta chain) is from a study of T cells in Graves' hyperthyroidism and ophthalmopathy. Subjects with ophthalmopathy showed a Clinical Activity Score no lower than 3, a NOSPECS grade no lower than 4, and a duration shorter than 3 months. Uncontrolled infection, other autoimmune disease, pregnancy or lactation barred patients from enrollment. Amplification targeted TCR beta CDR3 regions from RNA transcripts. HTBI primers were employed in a first-round RT-PCR of the TCR CDR3. From the multiplex PCR reads, TCRdb called clonotypes with MiXCR, one entry per CDR3 protein. This sample has about 530,000 distinct CDR3 sequences, with roughly 18% found just once. This clonotype came up many times. The target antigen is unknown. General study findings and limits: Ophthalmopathy and stable hyperthyroidism were told apart by a 13 V-J model. The blood repertoire included most of the expanded thyroid clonotypes above 0.001.

The TCR sequence derives from a woman between 18 and 29 years old with Graves' ophthalmopathy. Sequencing was done on a sample of blood.

DNA for the CDR3: TGCGCCAGCAGCTTGGAGTCGGGCAGGGGGCTTGAAGCTTTCTTT. Translation gives CASSLESGRGLEAFF. This rearrangement joins TRBV5-1 to TRBJ1-1, with 8 positions matching TRBD1. Germline CDR1 and CDR2: SGHRS and YFSETQ. Losses at the gene ends were 0 bases for V and 7 bases for J; bases not matched to a gene: 8. This CDR3 has 15 residues. The full variable domain, in which reference TRBV5-1 and TRBJ1-1 provide the parts outside the CDR3, is KAGVTQTPRYLIKTRGQQVTLSCSPISGHRSVSWYQQTPGQGLQFLFEYFSETQRNKGNFPGRFSGRQFSNSRSEMNVSTLELGDSALYLCASSLESGRGLEAFFGQGTRLTVV.